One and the same sample provided the 6 T cell receptor beta chains below, sequenced in a study of technical replicates of blood from a few donors. Method: immunoSEQ multiplex PCR; TCRdb's copy keeps in-frame clones and lacks some. This sample yields some 8,900 clones, of which 91% are seen a single time; more than 8% belongs to the top ten. Sequences were obtained from PBMCs. The receptors originated from a human donor in good health.

This sequence joins TRBV30 and TRBJ1-2; unclear D gene. CDR1 is GTSNPN and CDR2 is SVGIG in the germline V gene (reference sequence). Trimming took off 1 base at V and 4 bases at J, with 7 bases between the two ends. The CDR3 has 12 amino acids. This CDR3 is CAWSGGPYGYTF. The DNA of the CDR3 is TGTGCCTGGAGTGGAGGGCCCTATGGCTACACCTTC.

The V and J genes are TRBV10-2 and TRBJ2-7; D remains unclear. Per the germline V gene, CDR1 is WSHSY and CDR2 is SAAADI. The CDR3 contains 14 residues. V lost 2 bases to trimming and J lost 2 bases, with 10 bases between them. CDR3 coding DNA: TGCGCCAGCAGTGAGGGCCACATTCCCTACGAGCAGTACTTC. Encoded protein: CASSEGHIPYEQYF.

The chain joins TRBV25-1 to TRBJ2-7; TRBD1 might be the D (6 bases). V lost 0 bases to trimming and J lost 3 bases, with 12 bases between them. Germline loops: CDR1 MGHDK, CDR2 SYGVNS. The length of the CDR3 is 15 residues. The CDR3 coding sequence is TGTGCCAGCAGTGAATATTTCGGACAGAACTACGAGCAGTACTTC. Translating gives CASSEYFGQNYEQYF.

V and J are TRBV18 and TRBJ1-1; 10 nucleotides align to TRBD1. The length of the CDR3 is 14 residues. Trimming took 5 bases from V and 6 from J; bases not matched to a gene: 6. From germline, CDR1 is KGHSH and CDR2 LQKENI. The DNA of the CDR3 is TGTGCCAGCTCAGGAAGACAGGGGGCCCCTGAAGCTTTCTTT. This codes for CASSGRQGAPEAFF.

Only a few counts were recorded for this clone. V gene TRBV9 combines with J gene TRBJ1-1, with a tentative D call TRBD1 (6 bases). V lost 5 bases, J lost 4 bases, and 12 bases lay in between. This CDR3 comprises 13 residues. Looked up from germline, CDR1 is SGDLS and CDR2 is YYNGEE. The CDR3 region is CASSRTGTTEAFF. The CDR3 DNA reads TGTGCCAGCAGTCGAACAGGGACCACTGAAGCTTTCTTT.

In DNA form, the CDR3 reads TGTGCCAGCAGTCCAAGACAGGGGCAAGAAAGCGAGCAGTACTTC. Translating it yields CASSPRQGQESEQYF. The rearrangement uses TRBV2 and TRBJ2-7; 8 bases match TRBD1. The CDR3 extends over 15 amino acids. Per the germline V gene, CDR1 is SNHLY and CDR2 is FYNNEI. The J segment lost 6 bases and the V segment lost 5 bases, leaving 12 bases of the junction unmatched.